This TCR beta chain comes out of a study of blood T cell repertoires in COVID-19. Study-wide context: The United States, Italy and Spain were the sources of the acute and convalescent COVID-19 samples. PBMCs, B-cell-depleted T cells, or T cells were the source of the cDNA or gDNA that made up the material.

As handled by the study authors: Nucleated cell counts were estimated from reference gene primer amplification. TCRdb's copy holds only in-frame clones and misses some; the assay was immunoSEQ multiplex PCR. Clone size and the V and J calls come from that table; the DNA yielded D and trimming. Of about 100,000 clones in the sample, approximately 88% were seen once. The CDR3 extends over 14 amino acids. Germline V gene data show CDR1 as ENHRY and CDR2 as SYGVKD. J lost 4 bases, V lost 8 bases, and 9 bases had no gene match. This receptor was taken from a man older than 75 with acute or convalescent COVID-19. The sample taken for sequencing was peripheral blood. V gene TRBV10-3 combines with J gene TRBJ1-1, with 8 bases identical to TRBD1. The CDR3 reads CAIQDRAESTEAFF. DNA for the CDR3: TGTGCCATCCAGGACAGGGCGGAGAGCACTGAAGCTTTCTTT.